The 31 T cell receptor beta chains below were found in one sample sequenced in a study of blood T cells in healthy people across ages. Primers used in a second PCR of about 6 to 11 cycles were a sample-barcoded 5' primer and a J-beta primer mix. TCRdb reprocessed the 5' RACE reads via MiXCR and lists one record per CDR3 protein. Counted here are around 1.7 million distinct CDR3 sequences, 28% occurring once; the ten biggest clones make up 6.5% to 8.5%. Sequencing was done on a sample of blood. These receptors came from a woman aged 25 to 39 in good health.

The chain combines TRBV20-1 with TRBJ2-4, with 7 bases aligning to TRBD2. CDR1 is DFQATT and CDR2 is SNEGSKA in the germline V gene (reference sequence). This CDR3 is built from 15 residues. V dropped 2 bases and J dropped 13; count of bases not matched to a gene: 17. The CDR3 here is CSARSPGRYHNEQYF. CDR3 coding DNA: TGCAGTGCTAGATCCCCCGGGAGGTACCACAATGAGCAGTACTTC.

This clonotype was recorded at least ten times. This chain links TRBV9 with TRBJ2-5, with a weak D call TRBD2 (5 bases). The CDR3 is 15 amino acids. Germline CDR1 and CDR2: SGDLS and YYNGEE. Trimming cost V 1 base and J 5 bases, with 15 bases left between them. CDR3 DNA sequence: TGTGCCAGCAGCGTAAACGGGGAATCGGTCGAGACCCAGTACTTC. It translates to CASSVNGESVETQYF.

This clonotype was recorded at least ten times. V is TRBV29-1 and J is TRBJ2-1; D gene ambiguous. Trimming removed 3 bases at V and 0 bases at J, with 3 bases between. Germline V gene data show CDR1 as SQVTM and CDR2 as ANQGSEA. The CDR3 covers 12 residues. The CDR3: CSVDHSYNEQFF. CDR3 DNA: TGCAGCGTTGATCACTCCTACAATGAGCAGTTCTTC.

This clonotype was counted ten times or more. The genes are TRBV5-1 and TRBJ2-3; D unclear. Trimming cost V 0 bases and J 6 bases, with 8 bases left between them. This CDR3 spans 13 amino acids. The V gene's germline CDR1 is SGHRS and CDR2 YFSETQ. CDR3 region: CASSLGQADTQYF. As DNA, the CDR3 is TGCGCCAGCAGCTTGGGTCAGGCGGATACGCAGTATTTT.

In this sample, this clonotype turned up a few times. This chain uses TRBV5-5 with TRBJ1-6; 9 positions agree with TRBD1. Germline trimming cut 4 bases from V and 7 bases from J; bases unmatched to any gene: 3. Germline lookup yields CDR1 SGHKS and CDR2 YYEKEE (reference sequence). This CDR3 is built from 14 residues. CDR3 residues: CASSEGQGNSPLHF. CDR3 DNA: TGTGCCAGCAGCGAGGGACAGGGCAATTCACCCCTCCACTTT.

This clonotype was observed a handful of times. The chain recombines TRBV15 with TRBJ1-2, with 8 bases identical to TRBD1. The CDR3 contains 15 residues. Trimming took 8 bases from V and 0 from J; bases not matched to a gene: 8. CDR1 is LNHNV and CDR2 is YYDKDF in the germline V gene (reference sequence). The CDR3 DNA reads TGTGCCACCCTGGACAGGGTCAACCCTAACTATGGCTACACCTTC. Its translation is CATLDRVNPNYGYTF. The full variable domain, with the rest looked up from reference TRBV15 and TRBJ1-2, is DAMVIQNPRYQVTQFGKPVTLSCSQTLNHNVMYWYQQKSSQAPKLLFHYYDKDFNNEADTPDNFQSRRPNTSFCFLDIRSPGLGDTAMYLCATLDRVNPNYGYTFGSGTRLTVV.

The genes are TRBV7-2 and TRBJ2-7; 11 bases are shared with TRBD1. The CDR3 length is 15 residues. CDR1 and CDR2 from the germline V gene are SGHTA and FQGNSA. The V gene end was trimmed by 5 bases and the J gene end by 4 bases; junction bases not matched to a gene: 7. The chain's CDR3 is CASSPVGTGGYEQYF. The CDR3 nucleotides read TGTGCCAGCAGCCCAGTCGGGACAGGGGGTTACGAGCAGTACTTC.

The V gene is TRBV28, the J gene TRBJ2-7, with no clear D. Germline V gene sequence: CDR1 MDHEN, CDR2 SYDVKM. The germline V and J ends were trimmed by 6 bases and 6 bases, with 12 bases remaining between them. This CDR3 contains 12 residues. CDR3 nucleotide sequence: TGTGCCAGCAGAACTTACGAGCTCGAGCAGTACTTC. Amino acids: CASRTYELEQYF.

The chain uses TRBV5-5 and TRBJ2-1, with unresolved D. The CDR3 contains 13 residues. Trimming left V 6 bases short and J 7 bases short, with 14 bases between. The germline CDR1 and CDR2 sequences are SGHKS and YYEKEE (reference sequence). The CDR3 DNA reads as TGTGCCAGCAACTTAGGCAGGTCAAATGAGCAGTTCTTC. It encodes CASNLGRSNEQFF.

This clonotype has a handful of counts. V is TRBV4-1 and J is TRBJ2-5; 9 bases fit TRBD1. The better agreement between TRBJ2-7 and the DNA end casts doubt on the J call. CDR3 length equals 14 residues. Germline V CDR1 and CDR2: MGHRA, YSYEKL. The CDR3 region is CASSLRTGEYEQYF. The CDR3 nucleotides read TGCGCCAGCAGCCTTCGGACAGGGGAATACGAGCAGTACTTC.

V and J are TRBV20-1 and TRBJ2-7; 10 bases map to TRBD2. The CDR3 consists of 14 residues. The junction had 4 bases not matched to a gene; V was cut back by 2 bases and J by 3 bases. Germline CDR1 reads DFQATT; CDR2 reads SNEGSKA (reference sequence). CDR3 loop: CSARPGLAVYEQYF. CDR3 nucleotides: TGCAGTGCTAGACCCGGACTAGCGGTCTACGAGCAGTACTTC.

This clonotype was observed a few times. The rearrangement joins TRBV7-9 to TRBJ1-4, with no clear D. Germline lookup yields CDR1 SEHNR and CDR2 FQNEAQ (reference sequence). The CDR3 loop spans 13 amino acids. V lost 4 bases, J lost 7 bases, and 10 bases lay in between. CDR3: CASSYVGGEKLFF. The CDR3 DNA reads as TGTGCCAGCAGCTATGTAGGAGGTGAAAAACTGTTTTTT.

This clonotype has more than one count but fewer than ten. One end of the junction is discordant with germline, which a read error may explain. The chain employs TRBV12-3 or TRBV12-4 and TRBJ1-4, with TRBD1 identical over 7 bases. The CDR3 covers 14 residues. CDR3 nucleotide sequence: TGTGCCAGCAGTTGGACAGGACTTAATGAAAAACGGTTTTTT. It translates to CASSWTGLNEKRFF.

A few counts support this clonotype. The CDR3 sequence is CASSQGLAGVTGELFF. The CDR3 bases are TGCGCCAGCAGCCAGGGCCTAGCGGGAGTGACCGGGGAGCTGTTTTTT. This rearrangement joins TRBV4-3 to TRBJ2-2; 10 bases map to TRBD2. Germline loops: CDR1 LGHNA, CDR2 YSLEER. This CDR3 is 16 amino acids long. Trimming cost V 3 bases and J 5 bases; bases outside gene matches: 6.

The chain joins TRBV5-1 to TRBJ2-3; 9 nucleotides agree with TRBD2. This CDR3 has 14 residues. The germline V gene encodes CDR1 SGHRS and CDR2 YFSETQ. The V gene end was trimmed by 4 bases and the J gene end by 4 bases; junction bases not matched to a gene: 4. CDR3: CASSPLAGPDTQYF. The CDR3 region has the DNA TGCGCCAGCAGCCCACTAGCGGGTCCAGATACGCAGTATTTT.

In its sample, this clonotype was seen a few times. This may be a read error: a much more frequent sequence differs by one nucleotide. This chain connects TRBV5-1 to TRBJ2-6; D unclear. Germline V gene sequence: CDR1 SGHRS, CDR2 YFSETQ. The CDR3 has 15 amino acids. DNA for the CDR3: TGCGCCAGCAGCTTCTCAGGCTCTGAGGCCAACGTCCTGACTTTC. Its protein is CASSFSGSEANVLTF.

This clonotype was seen a handful of times. The chain couples TRBV6-6 to TRBJ1-2; 7 bases map to TRBD1. The CDR3 extends over 15 amino acids. Trimming at V came to 0 bases and at J to 1 base, leaving 2 bases not matched to a gene. Germline CDR1 MNHNY, CDR2 SVGAGI (reference sequence). CDR3 sequence: CASSYSTGDNYGYTF. The CDR3, as DNA: TGTGCCAGCAGTTACTCAACAGGGGATAACTATGGCTACACCTTC.

This clonotype was seen at least ten times. The rearrangement joins TRBV20-1 to TRBJ2-7; D unresolved. The CDR3 spans 14 residues. V lost 0 bases and J 3 bases, leaving 12 bases between the germline ends. CDR1 is DFQATT, CDR2 SNEGSKA, per germline (reference sequence). CDR3 residues: CSARDDEGGYEQYF. CDR3 nucleotides: TGCAGTGCTAGAGATGATGAAGGTGGCTACGAGCAGTACTTC.

This clonotype was observed at least ten times. V gene TRBV24-1 combines with J gene TRBJ2-3, with D perhaps being TRBD1 or TRBD2 (6 bases each). V dropped 6 bases and J dropped 0 bases, with 21 bases sitting between them. CDR1 and CDR2 from the germline V gene are KGHDR and SFDVKD. The CDR3 has 18 amino acids. The CDR3 region has the DNA TGTGCCACCAGTTCGATTTGGGCGAGGGGGGAGAGCACAGATACGCAGTATTTT. This gives the protein CATSSIWARGESTDTQYF.

This chain uses TRBV20-1 with TRBJ1-2; D is ambiguous. The CDR3 is 14 amino acids. Germline CDR1 and CDR2: DFQATT and SNEGSKA (reference sequence). Trimming left V 6 bases short and J 8 bases short, with 22 bases between. CDR3 region: CSASPERVIGGYTF. CDR3 bases: TGCAGTGCCTCCCCAGAGCGGGTGATCGGGGGCTACACCTTC.

The chain is built from TRBV11-2 and TRBJ2-3; possible D gene TRBD2, 6 bases. This CDR3 comprises 15 residues. Trimming took off 5 bases at V and 6 bases at J, with 18 bases between the two ends. In germline, CDR1 is SGHAT, CDR2 FQNNGV. The CDR3 DNA reads TGTGCCAGCAGCCCCGGGACTCGTCTTGGGGATACGCAGTATTTT. Protein: CASSPGTRLGDTQYF.

V and J are TRBV5-5 and TRBJ2-3; 9 bases agree with TRBD2. J gave up 0 bases and V 4 bases, and 3 bases lay outside the gene matches. In germline, CDR1 is SGHKS, CDR2 YYEKEE (reference sequence). This CDR3 comprises 15 residues. This chain's CDR3 is CASSDTSGSTDTQYF. In DNA form, the CDR3 reads TGTGCCAGCAGCGACACTAGCGGGAGCACAGATACGCAGTATTTT.

Only a few counts were recorded for this clonotype. This chain joins TRBV9 and TRBJ2-5; possibly TRBD1 for D (6 bases). Germline-derived CDR1 and CDR2 are SGDLS and YYNGEE. V lost 3 bases to trimming and J lost 1 base, with 10 bases between them. This CDR3 contains 14 residues. The CDR3 DNA is TGTGCCAGCAGCGCAATGACAGGCCAAGAGACCCAGTACTTC. This translates into CASSAMTGQETQYF. The full variable domain, its missing parts supplied by reference TRBV9 and TRBJ2-5, is DSGVTQTPKHLITATGQRVTLRCSPRSGDLSVYWYQQSLDQGLQFLIQYYNGEERAKGNILERFSAQQFPDLHSELNLSSLELGDSALYFCASSAMTGQETQYFGPGTRLLVL.

The CDR3 DNA is TGCGCCAGCGCGGTCTCAGCGGGAGAAAATGAGCAGTTCTTC. Encoded protein: CASAVSAGENEQFF. This chain joins TRBV5-1 and TRBJ2-1, with 8 positions matching TRBD2. The germline gives CDR1 SGHRS, CDR2 YFSETQ. The CDR3 totals 14 residues. V was pared by 7 bases and J by 7 bases, with 10 bases of the junction left unmatched.

There are a few counts of this clonotype. The rearrangement links TRBV7-6 to TRBJ2-3; 7 bases agree with TRBD2. The CDR3 runs 15 residues. Germline V gene sequence: CDR1 SGHVS, CDR2 FNYEAQ. After removal of 5 bases from V and 2 bases from J, the junction contained 7 bases not matched to a gene. The CDR3 loop reads CASSRRETSTDTQYF. The CDR3 bases are TGTGCCAGCAGCCGGCGGGAGACCTCCACAGATACGCAGTATTTT.

The genes are TRBV29-1 and TRBJ2-1; D gene ambiguous. Germline V gene sequence: CDR1 SQVTM, CDR2 ANQGSEA. V lost 6 bases and J 7 bases, leaving 7 bases between the germline ends. CDR3 length: 10 amino acids. The CDR3 DNA reads as TGCAGCGTGTTTCATAATGAGCAGTTCTTC. This gives the protein CSVFHNEQFF.

This clonotype has just a few counts. V and J are TRBV18 and TRBJ2-5, with D tentatively TRBD2 (5 bases). Germline assignment: CDR1 KGHSH and CDR2 LQKENI. The CDR3 covers 14 residues. The V and J ends lost 2 bases and 1 base respectively, with 8 bases between them. In DNA, the CDR3 is TGTGCCAGCTCACCAAGGACTTCCCAAGAGACCCAGTACTTC. Translating gives CASSPRTSQETQYF.

The rearrangement links TRBV12-3 or TRBV12-4 to TRBJ1-2; no reliable D call. This CDR3 spans 16 amino acids. V was shortened by 4 bases and J by 2 bases, with 17 bases between the two germline ends. Written as DNA, the CDR3 is TGTGCCAGCAGTTCCCTAGCGTCTCGGGGAAACTATGGCTACACCTTC. The encoded protein is CASSSLASRGNYGYTF.

J is TRBJ2-5 and V is TRBV28; possibly TRBD2 for D (5 bases). Germline-derived CDR1 and CDR2 are MDHEN and SYDVKM. CDR3 length equals 13 residues. V was shortened by 7 bases and J by 0 bases, with 9 bases between the two germline ends. The CDR3 bases are TGTGCCAGCATCTCCGGGAACCAAGAGACCCAGTACTTC. This encodes CASISGNQETQYF. Together with reference TRBV28 and TRBJ2-5, the CDR3 gives the full variable domain: DVKVTQSSRYLVKRTGEKVFLECVQDMDHENMFWYRQDPGLGLRLIYFSYDVKMKEKGDIPEGYSVSREKKERFSLILESASTNQTSMYLCASISGNQETQYFGPGTRLLVL.

The chain links TRBV19 to TRBJ1-2; weak D call: TRBD1 (5 bases). The CDR3 consists of 11 residues. Per the germline V gene, CDR1 is LNHDA and CDR2 is SQIVND (reference sequence). With 10 bases removed from V and 5 bases from J, the gap between germline ends came to 11 bases. CDR3 sequence reads: CATMKGYGYTF. The CDR3 DNA sequence: TGTGCCACAATGAAGGGGTATGGCTACACCTTC.

In the case of this clonotype: An end of the junction differs from the germline gene, which may be a read error. J is TRBJ2-3 and V is TRBV29-1; 13 bases agree with TRBD2. This CDR3 has 18 amino acids. Germline loops: CDR1 SQVTM, CDR2 ANQGSEA. The CDR3 DNA sequence: TGCATCGTTGAGGTCTCCCCCACTAGCGGGGGGGCAGCAGATATGCAGTATTTT. Translated: CIVEVSPTSGGAADMQYF.